The TCR beta chain under discussion was sequenced for a study of OX40 agonist ivuxolimab in advanced cancers. Across the study: The mean age was about 57 years, ranging from about 23 to 79, with over 70% of participants male. Under the entry rules, prior anti-PD-1, anti-PD-L1 or anti-CTLA-4 therapy was allowed, and roughly 41% had some. Study results and limitations: Clonal expansion in partial responders at 0.1-3.0 mg/kg ranked among the lowest.

On this clone itself: Its target is unknown. Other DNA sequences in the same sample also yield this CDR3.

At cycle 4 day 1, cycle 7 day 1, and baseline, blood was sampled. The protocol was immunoSEQ multiplex PCR, while the TCRdb copy is restricted to in-frame clones and leaves out a portion. The sample carries about 42,000 clones, approximately 86% recorded once. The source of this sequence is an adult with an advanced solid tumor such as melanoma, head and neck, liver or kidney cancer. Sequencing used CD4+ or CD8+ T cells sorted from blood, obtained in a trial of the OX40 agonist ivuxolimab.

This CDR3 reads CASSSRGGTDTQYF. The CDR3 DNA reads as TGTGCCAGCAGCTCCCGAGGGGGGACAGATACGCAGTATTTT. V gene TRBV11-2 combines with J gene TRBJ2-3; D may match TRBD1 or TRBD2 (6 bases each). The CDR3 is 14 residues long. Germline V gene data show CDR1 as SGHAT and CDR2 as FQNNGV. V lost 4 bases and J 3 bases, leaving 11 bases between the germline ends. The full variable domain, with the rest looked up from reference TRBV11-2 and TRBJ2-3, is EAGVAQSPRYKIIEKRQSVAFWCNPISGHATLYWYQQILGQGPKLLIQFQNNGVVDDSQLPKDRFSAERLKGVDSTLKIQPAKLEDSAVYLCASSSRGGTDTQYFGPGTRLTVL.